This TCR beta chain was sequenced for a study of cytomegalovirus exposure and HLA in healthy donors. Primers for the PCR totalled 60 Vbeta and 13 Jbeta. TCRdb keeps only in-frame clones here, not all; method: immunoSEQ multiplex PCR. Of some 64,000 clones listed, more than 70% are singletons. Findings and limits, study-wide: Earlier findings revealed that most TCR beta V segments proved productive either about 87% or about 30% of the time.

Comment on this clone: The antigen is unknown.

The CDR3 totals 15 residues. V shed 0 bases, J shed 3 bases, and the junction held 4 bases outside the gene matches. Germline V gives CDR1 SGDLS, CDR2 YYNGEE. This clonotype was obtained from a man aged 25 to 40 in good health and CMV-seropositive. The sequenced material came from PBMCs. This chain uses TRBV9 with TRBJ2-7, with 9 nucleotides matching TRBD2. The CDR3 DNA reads TGTGCCAGCAGCGTAGGGACTAGCGAGTACTACGAGCAGTACTTC. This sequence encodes CASSVGTSEYYEQYF.